The T cell receptor beta chain under discussion was sequenced for a study of blood T cell repertoires in COVID-19. Study-level information: From T cells, B-cell-depleted T cells, or PBMCs came the material, which was cDNA or gDNA.

The CDR3 consists of 18 residues. The V gene's germline CDR1 is MNHEY and CDR2 SVGEGT. After removal of 1 base from V and 1 base from J, the junction contained 7 bases not matched to a gene. The table came from immunoSEQ multiplex PCR; TCRdb's copy has only in-frame clones and leaves some out. This table holds approximately 140,000 clones, around 83% found once. What was sequenced was peripheral blood. This clonotype was obtained from a woman between 55 and 75 years old with acute or convalescent COVID-19. The chain carries TRBV6-2 or TRBV6-3 and TRBJ2-3; 11 nucleotides align to TRBD2. The CDR3 region has the DNA TGTGCCAGCAGTTACTTTAGCGGGGGGGCCGGACGCACAGATACGCAGTATTTT. This encodes CASSYFSGGAGRTDTQYF.